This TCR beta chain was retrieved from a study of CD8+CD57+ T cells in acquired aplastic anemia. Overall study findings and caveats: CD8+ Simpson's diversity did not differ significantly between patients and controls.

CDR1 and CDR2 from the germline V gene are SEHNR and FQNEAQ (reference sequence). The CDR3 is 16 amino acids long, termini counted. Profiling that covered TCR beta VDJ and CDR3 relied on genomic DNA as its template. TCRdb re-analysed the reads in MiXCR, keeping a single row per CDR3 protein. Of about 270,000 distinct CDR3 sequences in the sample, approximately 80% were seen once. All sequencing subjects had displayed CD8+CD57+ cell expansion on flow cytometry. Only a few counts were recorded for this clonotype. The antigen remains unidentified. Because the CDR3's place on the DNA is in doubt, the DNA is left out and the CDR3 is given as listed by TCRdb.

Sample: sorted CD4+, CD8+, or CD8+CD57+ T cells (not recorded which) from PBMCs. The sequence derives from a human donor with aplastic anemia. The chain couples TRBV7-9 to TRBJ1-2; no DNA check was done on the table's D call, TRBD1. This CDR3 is CASSLVPGGLFFGYTF.